The 7 T cell receptor beta chains reported below all come from one sample, sequenced in a study of T cells after yellow fever vaccination. TCRdb ran MiXCR on the 5' RACE reads and lists one entry per CDR3 protein. The sample includes 250,000 to 300,000 distinct CDR3 sequences, around 5.3% of them seen just once. The sample was CD4+ T cells sorted from PBMCs, taken on the day of the yellow fever booster vaccination. These receptors were taken from a man between 18 and 29 years old who received the YFV17D yellow fever vaccine.

At least ten counts were recorded for this clonotype. The chain recombines TRBV5-1 with TRBJ2-7; a weak D match, TRBD2 (7 bases). The CDR3 covers 17 residues. Germline V gene lookup returns CDR1 SGHRS and CDR2 YFSETQ. V lost 0 bases, J lost 4 bases, and 20 bases lay in between. The CDR3 loop is CASSLGRTGGLEYEQYF. CDR3 coding DNA: TGCGCCAGCAGCTTGGGTCGGACGGGGGGCCTGGAATACGAGCAGTACTTC.

This clonotype was seen at least ten times. This chain connects TRBV2 to TRBJ2-1; 11 bases line up with TRBD2. This CDR3 is built from 15 residues. Germline CDR1 is SNHLY and CDR2 is FYNNEI. V shed 8 bases, J shed 7 bases, and the junction held 10 bases outside the gene matches. The CDR3: CASELEIAGGNEQFF. CDR3 bases: TGTGCCAGCGAGTTGGAAATAGCGGGGGGGAATGAGCAGTTCTTC.

The chain couples TRBV6-6 to TRBJ2-3, with 8 nucleotides matching TRBD1. The CDR3 is 15 residues long. The germline V gene encodes CDR1 MNHNY and CDR2 SVGAGI (reference sequence). Trimming took 2 bases from V and 6 from J; bases not matched to a gene: 7. DNA of the CDR3: TGTGCCAGCAGTTACGGGCAGGGGGCTTCGGATACGCAGTATTTT. This codes for CASSYGQGASDTQYF.

This clonotype was recorded a few times. The J gene is TRBJ2-6, the V gene TRBV12-3 or TRBV12-4, with D unclear. The V gene lost 5 bases and the J gene lost 0 bases, with 20 bases spanning the gap. This CDR3 spans 19 amino acids. DNA of the CDR3: TGTGCCAGCAGTCCAAAGGACCCCGGGCTTAGCTCTGGGGCCAACGTCCTGACTTTC. This sequence encodes CASSPKDPGLSSGANVLTF.

This clonotype was seen more than once but under ten times. The rearrangement links TRBV2 to TRBJ2-5, with D possibly being TRBD1 (5 bases). The CDR3 loop spans 13 amino acids. CDR1 and CDR2 from the germline V gene are SNHLY and FYNNEI. Trimming removed 6 bases at V and 1 base at J, with 9 bases between. Here the CDR3 reads CASRRQPQETQYF. The CDR3 nucleotides are TGTGCCAGCAGAAGACAGCCCCAAGAGACCCAGTACTTC.

The chain couples TRBV5-1 to TRBJ2-1; no clear D. CDR3 size: 14 residues. In germline, CDR1 is SGHRS, CDR2 YFSETQ. Deletions cut 3 bases from V and 0 bases from J, with 7 bases between. For the CDR3, the DNA is TGCGCCAGCAGCTCGTTTAGCTCCTACAATGAGCAGTTCTTC. Translation: CASSSFSSYNEQFF.

The rearrangement joins TRBV29-1 to TRBJ1-1, with 8 bases aligning to TRBD1. The ends lost 6 bases at V and 2 bases at J; junction bases unmatched: 2. CDR3 length: 12 amino acids. Germline values: CDR1 SQVTM, CDR2 ANQGSEA. The CDR3 DNA reads as TGCAGCGTGGACAGGGAAAACACTGAAGCTTTCTTT. It codes for CSVDRENTEAFF. The complete variable domain, with remaining parts taken from reference TRBV29-1 and TRBJ1-1, reads SAVISQKPSRDICQRGTSLTIQCQVDSQVTMMFWYRQQPGQSLTLIATANQGSEATYESGFVIDKFPISRPNLTFSTLTVSNMSPEDSSIYLCSVDRENTEAFFGQGTRLTVV.